These T cell receptor beta chains were read from a single sample in a study of siplizumab effects on memory and regulatory T cells. Sequencing was performed with immunoSEQ multiplex PCR; in TCRdb, only in-frame clones are kept and a portion is missing. The repertoire has around 100,000 clones, 92% of them found once; the top ten carry around 0.68%. The sample was Tregs sorted from blood. Every receptor here comes from a human donor in good health. The CDR3 runs from the conserved cysteine through the conserved F or W. A D gene is named only where the DNA matches it firmly. The listing skips clone size in some rows; elsewhere it reads once, few, many or a size class.

j_gene: TRBJ2-3
v_gene: TRBV18
abundance: NA
d_gene: NA
CDR3aa: CASSPGGGLASGDTQYF
CDR3nt: TGTGCCAGCTCACCCGGAGGAGGCCTCGCGTCGGGAGATACGCAGTATTTT

j_gene: TRBJ1-2
v_gene: TRBV2
abundance: NA
d_gene: TRBD1
CDR3aa: CASSRDSNYYGYTF
CDR3nt: TGTGCCAGCAGTAGGGACAGTAATTACTATGGCTACACCTTC

j_gene: TRBJ2-3
v_gene: TRBV9
abundance: NA
d_gene: TRBD2
CDR3aa: CATNPFSGRAEVITDTQYF
CDR3nt: TGTGCCACTAACCCATTTAGCGGGAGGGCAGAGGTAATAACAGATACGCAGTATTTT

j_gene: TRBJ2-7
v_gene: TRBV4-1
abundance: NA
d_gene: TRBD2
CDR3aa: CASSQVTSGLSYEQYF
CDR3nt: TGCGCCAGCAGCCAAGTAACTAGCGGGCTCTCCTACGAGCAGTACTTC

j_gene: TRBJ2-2
v_gene: TRBV2
abundance: NA
d_gene: NA
CDR3aa: CASRGGMNTGELFF
CDR3nt: TGTGCCAGCAGGGGAGGAATGAACACCGGGGAGCTGTTTTTT

j_gene: TRBJ2-7
v_gene: TRBV10-3
abundance: NA
d_gene: NA
CDR3aa: CAIGGAGGSYEQYF
CDR3nt: TGTGCCATCGGGGGGGCAGGGGGTTCCTACGAGCAGTACTTC

j_gene: TRBJ2-7
v_gene: TRBV25-1
abundance: once
d_gene: TRBD1
CDR3aa: CASSEGRTGPNSYEQYF
CDR3nt: TGTGCCAGCAGTGAGGGCCGGACAGGCCCCAATAGCTACGAGCAGTACTTC

j_gene: TRBJ2-7
v_gene: TRBV5-1
abundance: NA
d_gene: TRBD2
CDR3aa: CASSASSGSSYEQYF
CDR3nt: TGCGCCAGCAGCGCGTCTAGCGGGAGCTCCTACGAGCAGTACTTC

j_gene: TRBJ1-2
v_gene: TRBV28
abundance: NA
d_gene: NA
CDR3aa: CASSFTSGFEDGYTF
CDR3nt: TGTGCCAGCAGTTTTACGTCGGGGTTTGAGGATGGCTACACCTTC

j_gene: TRBJ2-3
v_gene: TRBV29-1
abundance: NA
d_gene: NA
CDR3aa: CSVSPEADTQYF
CDR3nt: TGCAGCGTTTCCCCCGAGGCAGATACGCAGTATTTT

j_gene: TRBJ2-7
v_gene: TRBV9
abundance: NA
d_gene: NA
CDR3aa: CASSPWDIGNYEQYF
CDR3nt: TGTGCCAGCAGCCCATGGGACATAGGAAACTACGAGCAGTACTTC

j_gene: TRBJ2-6
v_gene: TRBV5-1
abundance: NA
d_gene: TRBD2
CDR3aa: CASSPLAGGTGANVLTF
CDR3nt: TGCGCCAGCAGCCCCCTAGCGGGAGGTACTGGGGCCAACGTCCTGACTTTC

j_gene: TRBJ1-2
v_gene: TRBV6-6
abundance: NA
d_gene: NA
CDR3aa: CASSYSPINYGYTF
CDR3nt: TGTGCCAGCAGTTACTCGCCCATAAACTATGGCTACACCTTC

j_gene: TRBJ2-5
v_gene: TRBV19
abundance: NA
d_gene: NA
CDR3aa: CASSIRETQYF
CDR3nt: TGTGCCAGTAGTATCCGGGAGACCCAGTACTTC

j_gene: TRBJ1-5
v_gene: TRBV10-3
abundance: NA
d_gene: NA
CDR3aa: CAISSSNQPQHF
CDR3nt: TGTGCCATCAGCAGTAGCAATCAGCCCCAGCATTTT

j_gene: TRBJ2-6
v_gene: TRBV7-9
abundance: NA
d_gene: NA
CDR3aa: CASSTYNVLTF
CDR3nt: TGTGCCAGCAGCACGTACAACGTCCTGACTTTC

j_gene: TRBJ2-5
v_gene: TRBV29-1
abundance: NA
d_gene: TRBD1
CDR3aa: CSVAKSGGQETQYF
CDR3nt: TGCAGCGTTGCGAAGTCAGGGGGACAAGAGACCCAGTACTTC

j_gene: TRBJ2-7
v_gene: TRBV5-6
abundance: NA
d_gene: NA
CDR3aa: CASSWGIGPTYEQYF
CDR3nt: TGTGCCAGCAGCTGGGGTATCGGACCTACCTACGAGCAGTACTTC

j_gene: TRBJ2-4
v_gene: TRBV4-1
abundance: NA
d_gene: NA
CDR3aa: CASSQEAYLGAAKNIQYF
CDR3nt: TGCGCCAGCAGCCAAGAGGCCTACTTGGGGGCGGCCAAAAACATTCAGTACTTC

j_gene: TRBJ2-7
v_gene: TRBV15
abundance: NA
d_gene: TRBD2
CDR3aa: CATSRARAGVVSYEQYF
CDR3nt: TGTGCCACCAGCAGAGCTAGAGCGGGAGTTGTCAGCTACGAGCAGTACTTC

j_gene: TRBJ1-4
v_gene: TRBV7-8
abundance: NA
d_gene: NA
CDR3aa: CASSPKLWTGTTNEKLFF
CDR3nt: TGTGCCAGCAGCCCGAAACTATGGACGGGAACAACTAATGAAAAACTGTTTTTT

j_gene: TRBJ2-1
v_gene: TRBV21-1
abundance: NA
d_gene: NA
CDR3aa: CASSKGLGGHEQFF
CDR3nt: TGTGCCAGCAGCAAAGGACTGGGGGGCCATGAGCAGTTCTTC

j_gene: TRBJ1-1
v_gene: TRBV2
abundance: few
d_gene: NA
CDR3aa: CASSVERNTEAFF
CDR3nt: TGTGCCAGCAGTGTGGAAAGGAACACTGAAGCTTTCTTT